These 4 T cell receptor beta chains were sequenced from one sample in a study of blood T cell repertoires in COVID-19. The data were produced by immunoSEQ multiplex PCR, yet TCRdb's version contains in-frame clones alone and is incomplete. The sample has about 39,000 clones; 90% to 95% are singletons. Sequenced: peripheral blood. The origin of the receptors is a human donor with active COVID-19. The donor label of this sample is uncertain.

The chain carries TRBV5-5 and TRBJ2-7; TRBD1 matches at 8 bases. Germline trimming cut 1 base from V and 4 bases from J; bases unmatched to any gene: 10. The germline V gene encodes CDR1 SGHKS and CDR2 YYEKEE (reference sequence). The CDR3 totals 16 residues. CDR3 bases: TGTGCCAGCAGCTTGCAACCTACAGGGGGGATTTACGAGCAGTACTTC. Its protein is CASSLQPTGGIYEQYF.

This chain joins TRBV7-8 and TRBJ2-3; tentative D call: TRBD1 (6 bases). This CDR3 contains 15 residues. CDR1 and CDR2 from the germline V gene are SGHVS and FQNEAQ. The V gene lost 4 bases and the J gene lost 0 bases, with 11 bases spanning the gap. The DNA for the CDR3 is TGTGCCAGCAGCTCATCAGGGGCTAGCACAGATACGCAGTATTTT. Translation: CASSSSGASTDTQYF.

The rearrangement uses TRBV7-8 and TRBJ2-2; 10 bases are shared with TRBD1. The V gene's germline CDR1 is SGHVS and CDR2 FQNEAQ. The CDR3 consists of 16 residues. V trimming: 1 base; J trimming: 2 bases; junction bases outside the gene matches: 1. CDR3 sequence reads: CASSLGDRGNTGELFF. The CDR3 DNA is TGTGCCAGCAGCTTAGGGGACAGGGGCAACACCGGGGAGCTGTTTTTT.

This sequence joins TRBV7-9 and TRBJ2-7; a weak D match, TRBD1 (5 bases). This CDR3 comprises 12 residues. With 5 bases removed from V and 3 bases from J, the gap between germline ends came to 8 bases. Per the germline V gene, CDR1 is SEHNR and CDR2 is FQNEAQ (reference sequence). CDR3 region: CASSQTGYEQYF. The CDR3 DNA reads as TGTGCCAGCAGCCAAACAGGCTACGAGCAGTACTTC.